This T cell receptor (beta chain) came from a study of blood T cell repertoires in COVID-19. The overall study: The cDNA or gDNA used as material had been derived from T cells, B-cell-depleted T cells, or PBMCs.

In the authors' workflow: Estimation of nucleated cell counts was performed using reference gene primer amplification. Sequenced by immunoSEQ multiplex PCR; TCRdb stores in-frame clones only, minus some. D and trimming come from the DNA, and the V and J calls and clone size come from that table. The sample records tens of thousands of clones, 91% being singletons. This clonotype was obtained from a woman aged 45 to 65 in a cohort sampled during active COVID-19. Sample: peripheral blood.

In DNA form, the CDR3 reads TGTGCCAGCAGCTTGACTAGCGGGGGGTACAATGAGCAGTTCTTC. Residues: CASSLTSGGYNEQFF. The rearrangement links TRBV9 to TRBJ2-1; 13 bases match TRBD2. CDR3 length equals 15 residues. The V and J ends lost 4 bases and 4 bases, in that order; junction bases with no gene match: 2. The germline CDR1 and CDR2 sequences are SGDLS and YYNGEE.